The clone carrying this TCR beta chain was seen more than once but under ten times. Its antigen is unidentified. Profiling relied on immunoSEQ multiplex PCR, and the TCRdb table lists in-frame clones only, not all of them. The repertoire holds 3,000 to 4,500 clones, with under 75% as singletons. Time point reported: 20-29 weeks after completion of therapy. This sample stems from a study of T cell therapy after organ transplantation. CDR1 is SEHNR and CDR2 is FQNEAQ in the germline V gene (reference sequence). This CDR3 is built from 14 residues. The V gene end was trimmed by 5 bases and the J gene end by 6 bases; junction bases not matched to a gene: 9.

The chain recombines TRBV7-9 with TRBJ2-7, with TRBD2 matching 8 bases. Sequencing was performed on CD8+ T cells from blood, taken after autologous CMV-specific T cell therapy. The origin of this receptor is a human patient who had received a solid organ transplant and had CMV disease. The graft donor may have contributed some T cells. DNA of the CDR3: TGTGCCAGCAGCCCCCCCGGGGGGGCTGGCGAGCAGTACTTC. Translated, it gives CASSPPGGAGEQYF.